This T cell receptor (beta chain) was documented in a study of T cells in Graves' hyperthyroidism and ophthalmopathy. Germline V lookup: CDR1 SNHLY, CDR2 FYNNEI. This CDR3 spans 14 amino acids. The V end lost 3 bases, the J end lost 2 bases, and 10 bases lay between the germline ends. There were TCR beta CDR3 regions amplified from RNA transcripts. An initial round of RT-PCR targeting the TCR CDR3 relied on the HTBI primer set. TCRdb re-called the multiplex PCR reads with MiXCR, one entry per CDR3 protein. The data show fewer than 900,000 distinct CDR3 sequences, with around 19% seen just once and roughly a sixth held by the top ten. The patients, who ranged from 18 to 65 in age, presented with newly diagnosed hyperthyroidism lasting under 2 months. Predating any ophthalmopathy symptoms, the blood sample was taken at first hyperthyroidism diagnosis. This clonotype was counted at least ten times. Its specificity is unknown.

Regarding the study as a whole: Most thyroid clonotypes with frequency above 0.001 were detected in blood.

V and J are TRBV2 and TRBJ2-5; TRBD1 might be the D (5 bases). Material for sequencing was blood. The sequence derives from a woman aged 50 to 60 with Graves' hyperthyroidism that later progressed to Graves' ophthalmopathy. CDR3 protein: CASSDGAGQETQYF. The DNA for the CDR3 is TGTGCCAGCAGTGATGGGGCAGGACAAGAGACCCAGTACTTC. The variable domain in full, with the rest retrieved from reference TRBV2 and TRBJ2-5, is EPEVTQTPSHQVTQMGQEVILRCVPISNHLYFYWYRQILGQKVEFLVSFYNNEISEKSEIFDDQFSVERPDGSNFTLKIRSTKLEDSAMYFCASSDGAGQETQYFGPGTRLLVL.